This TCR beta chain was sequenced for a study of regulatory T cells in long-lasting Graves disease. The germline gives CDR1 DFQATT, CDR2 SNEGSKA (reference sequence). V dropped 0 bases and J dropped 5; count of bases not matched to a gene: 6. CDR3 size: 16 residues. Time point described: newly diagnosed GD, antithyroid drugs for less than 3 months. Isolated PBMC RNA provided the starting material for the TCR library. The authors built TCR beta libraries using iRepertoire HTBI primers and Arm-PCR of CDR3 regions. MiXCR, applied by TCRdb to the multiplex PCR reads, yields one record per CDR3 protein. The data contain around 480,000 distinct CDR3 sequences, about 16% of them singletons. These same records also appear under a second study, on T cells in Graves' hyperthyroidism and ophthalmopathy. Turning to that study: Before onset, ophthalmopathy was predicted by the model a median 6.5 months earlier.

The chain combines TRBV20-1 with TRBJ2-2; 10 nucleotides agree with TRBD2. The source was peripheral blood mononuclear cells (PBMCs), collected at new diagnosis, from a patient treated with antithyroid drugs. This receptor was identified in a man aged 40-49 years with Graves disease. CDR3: CSARDSSGSPTGELFF. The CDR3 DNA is TGCAGTGCTAGAGATTCTAGCGGGAGTCCAACCGGGGAGCTGTTTTTT.